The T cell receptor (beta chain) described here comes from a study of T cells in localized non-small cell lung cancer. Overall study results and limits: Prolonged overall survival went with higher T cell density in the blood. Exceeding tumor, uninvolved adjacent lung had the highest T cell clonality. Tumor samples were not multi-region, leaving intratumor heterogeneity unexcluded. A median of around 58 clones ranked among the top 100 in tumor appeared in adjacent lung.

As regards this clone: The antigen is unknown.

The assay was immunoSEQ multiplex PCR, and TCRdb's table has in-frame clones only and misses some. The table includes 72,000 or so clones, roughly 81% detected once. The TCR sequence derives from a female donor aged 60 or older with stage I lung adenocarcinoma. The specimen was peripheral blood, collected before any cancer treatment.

In DNA, the CDR3 is TGTGCCAGCAGCTCCTTAGCGGGAGGTCCAGAGGCTGAGCAGTTCTTC. Translated: CASSSLAGGPEAEQFF. The chain employs TRBV11-1 and TRBJ2-1, with 10 bases fitting TRBD2. The germline CDR1 and CDR2 sequences are SGHAT and FQDESV (reference sequence). The CDR3 runs to 16 residues. V dropped 4 bases and J dropped 9; count of bases not matched to a gene: 12.